This TCR beta chain was sequenced in a study of control samples from healthy donors and cancer patients. Profiled with immunoSEQ multiplex PCR; TCRdb holds only in-frame clones, not every one. The repertoire includes around 110,000 clones, roughly nine tenths of them detected once, and about 1.1% sits in the top ten. V gave up 3 bases and J gave up 8 bases; unmatched junction bases: 4. CDR1 is SQVTM and CDR2 is ANQGSEA in the germline V gene. CDR3 length: 13 amino acids. The chain combines TRBV29-1 with TRBJ2-1; 10 bases are a match to TRBD1. This TCR was recovered from a woman between 45 and 60 years old with colorectal cancer. The sequencing sample was made of PBMCs. CDR3 loop: CSVDGQGDHEQFF. The CDR3 DNA sequence: TGCAGCGTTGACGGACAGGGGGACCATGAGCAGTTCTTC.